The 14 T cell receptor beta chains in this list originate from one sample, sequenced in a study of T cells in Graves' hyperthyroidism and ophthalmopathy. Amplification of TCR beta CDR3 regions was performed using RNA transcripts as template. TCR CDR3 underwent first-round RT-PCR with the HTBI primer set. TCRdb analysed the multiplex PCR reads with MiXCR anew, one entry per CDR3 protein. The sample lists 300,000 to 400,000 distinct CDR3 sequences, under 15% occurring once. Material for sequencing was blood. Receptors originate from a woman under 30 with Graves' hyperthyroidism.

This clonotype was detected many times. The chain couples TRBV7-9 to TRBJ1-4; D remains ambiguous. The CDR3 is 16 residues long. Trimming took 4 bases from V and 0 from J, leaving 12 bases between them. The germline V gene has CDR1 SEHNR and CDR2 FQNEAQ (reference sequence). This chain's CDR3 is CASSSLSPATNEKLFF. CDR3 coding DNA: TGTGCCAGCAGCTCATTAAGCCCCGCAACTAATGAAAAACTGTTTTTT.

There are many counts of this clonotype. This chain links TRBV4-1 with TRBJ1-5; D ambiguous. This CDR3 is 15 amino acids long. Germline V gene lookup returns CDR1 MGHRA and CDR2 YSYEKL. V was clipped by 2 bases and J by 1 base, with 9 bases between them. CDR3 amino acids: CASSQYGPSNQPQHF. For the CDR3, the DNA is TGCGCCAGCAGCCAATACGGGCCCAGCAATCAGCCCCAGCATTTT.

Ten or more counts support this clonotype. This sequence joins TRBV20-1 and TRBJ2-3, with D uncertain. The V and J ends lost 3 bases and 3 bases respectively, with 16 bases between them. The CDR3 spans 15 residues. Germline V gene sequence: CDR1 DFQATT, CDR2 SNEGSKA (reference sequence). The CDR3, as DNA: TGCAGTGCTAGCCGGCCTAGTCGAGATACAGATACGCAGTATTTT. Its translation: CSASRPSRDTDTQYF.

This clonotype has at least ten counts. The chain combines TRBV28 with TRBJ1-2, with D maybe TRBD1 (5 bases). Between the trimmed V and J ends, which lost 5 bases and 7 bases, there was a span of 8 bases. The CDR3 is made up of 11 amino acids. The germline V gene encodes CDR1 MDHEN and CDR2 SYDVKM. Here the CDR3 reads CASSPDSGYTF. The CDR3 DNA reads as TGTGCCAGCAGTCCTGACAGTGGCTACACCTTC.

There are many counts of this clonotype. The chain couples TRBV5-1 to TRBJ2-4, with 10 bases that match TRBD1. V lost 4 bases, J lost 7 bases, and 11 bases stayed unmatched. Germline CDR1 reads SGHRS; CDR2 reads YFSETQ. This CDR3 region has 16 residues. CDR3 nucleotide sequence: TGCGCCAGCAGCCCAGGGACAGGGGATTGGGGGAACATTCAGTACTTC. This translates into CASSPGTGDWGNIQYF.

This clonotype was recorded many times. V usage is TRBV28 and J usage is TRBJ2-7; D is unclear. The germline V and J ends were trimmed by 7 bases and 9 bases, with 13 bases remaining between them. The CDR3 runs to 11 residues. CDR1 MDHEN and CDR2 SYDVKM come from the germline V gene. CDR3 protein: CASTNMRLQYF. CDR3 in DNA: TGTGCCAGCACCAACATGAGGCTGCAGTACTTC.

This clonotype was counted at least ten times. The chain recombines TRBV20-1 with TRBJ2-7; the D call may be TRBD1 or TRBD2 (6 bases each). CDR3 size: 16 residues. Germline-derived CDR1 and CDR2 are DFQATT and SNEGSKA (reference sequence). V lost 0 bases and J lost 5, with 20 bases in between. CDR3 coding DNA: TGCAGTGCTAGAGATCCCGGGGGACACGCTATCGACGAGCAGTACTTC. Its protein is CSARDPGGHAIDEQYF.

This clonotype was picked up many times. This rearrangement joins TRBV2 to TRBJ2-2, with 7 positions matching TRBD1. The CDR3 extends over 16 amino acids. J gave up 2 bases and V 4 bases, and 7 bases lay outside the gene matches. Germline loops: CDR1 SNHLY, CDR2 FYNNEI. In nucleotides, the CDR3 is TGTGCCAGCAGTGGAGTCGGGACAGACAACACCGGGGAGCTGTTTTTT. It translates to CASSGVGTDNTGELFF.

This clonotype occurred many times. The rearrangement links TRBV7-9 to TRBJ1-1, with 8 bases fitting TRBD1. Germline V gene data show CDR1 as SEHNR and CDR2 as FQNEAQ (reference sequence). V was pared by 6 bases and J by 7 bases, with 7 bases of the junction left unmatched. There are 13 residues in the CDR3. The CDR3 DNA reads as TGTGCCAGCAGATCGGACAGGGTCCTTGAAGCTTTCTTT. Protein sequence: CASRSDRVLEAFF.

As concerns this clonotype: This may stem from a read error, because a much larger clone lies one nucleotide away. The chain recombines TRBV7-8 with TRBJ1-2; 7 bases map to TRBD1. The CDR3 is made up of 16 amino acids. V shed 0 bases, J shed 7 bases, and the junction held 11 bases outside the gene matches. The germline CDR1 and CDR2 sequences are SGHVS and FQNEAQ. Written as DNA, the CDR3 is TGTGCCAGCAGCTTAGCCGGGACAGCTCAATCCTGTGGCTACACCTTC. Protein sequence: CASSLAGTAQSCGYTF.

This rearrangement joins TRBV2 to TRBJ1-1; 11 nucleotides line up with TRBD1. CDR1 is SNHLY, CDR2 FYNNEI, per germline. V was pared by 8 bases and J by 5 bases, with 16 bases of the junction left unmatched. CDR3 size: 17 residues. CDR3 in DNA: TGTGCCAGCGGATCCGGGACAGGGGGGGGGAGGAATACTGAAGCTTTCTTT. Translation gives CASGSGTGGGRNTEAFF.

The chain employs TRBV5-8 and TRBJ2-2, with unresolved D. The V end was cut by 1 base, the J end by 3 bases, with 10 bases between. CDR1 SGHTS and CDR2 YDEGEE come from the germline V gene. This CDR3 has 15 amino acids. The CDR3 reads CASSLHWRYTGELFF. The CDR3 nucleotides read TGTGCCAGCAGCTTGCATTGGCGGTACACCGGGGAGCTGTTTTTT.

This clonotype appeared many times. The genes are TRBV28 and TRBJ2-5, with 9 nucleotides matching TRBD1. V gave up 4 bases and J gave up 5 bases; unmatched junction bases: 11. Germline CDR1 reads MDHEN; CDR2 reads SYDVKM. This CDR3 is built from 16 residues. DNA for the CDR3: TGTGCCAGCAGTTCCCCCCCGGGACAGGGCTTTGAGACCCAGTACTTC. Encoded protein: CASSSPPGQGFETQYF.

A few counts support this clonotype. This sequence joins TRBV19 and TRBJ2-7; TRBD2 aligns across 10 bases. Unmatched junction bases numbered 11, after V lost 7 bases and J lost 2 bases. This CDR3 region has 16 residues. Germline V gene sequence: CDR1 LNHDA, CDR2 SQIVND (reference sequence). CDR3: CASKREALAGAYEQYF. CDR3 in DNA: TGTGCCAGTAAAAGAGAGGCGCTAGCGGGAGCCTACGAGCAGTACTTC.